What follows are 30 T cell receptor beta chains derived from one specimen sequenced in a study of T cell clusters in autoimmune cytopenias. TRB was amplified by touch-down multiplex PCR, primer pools A and B combined. TCRdb reprocessed the multiplex PCR reads; each CDR3 protein has one entry and no DNA is given. This repertoire includes 1,500 to 2,000 distinct CDR3 sequences. Some 38,000 genome equivalents of blood DNA were amplified for TRB. These records were also assigned to another study, of T cell repertoires in aging, cancer and after chemotherapy.

Sequencing input: peripheral blood. The receptor set was obtained from a human donor with chronic lymphocytic leukemia.

According to its frequency, this clonotype is medium-sized (0.01 to 0.1%). The V and J genes are TRBV19 and TRBJ1-2. Germline V gene sequence: CDR1 LNHDA, CDR2 SQIVND (reference sequence). The CDR3 has 14 amino acids. The CDR3 sequence: CASSIGPRDGGYTF. Variable domain in full (rest from reference TRBV19 and TRBJ1-2): DGGITQSPKYLFRKEGQNVTLSCEQNLNHDAMYWYRQDPGQGLRLIYYSQIVNDFQKGDIAEGYSVSREKKESFPLTVTSAQKNPTAFYLCASSIGPRDGGYTFGSGTRLTVV.

This clonotype is classed as medium-sized by frequency. This chain links TRBV12-3 or TRBV12-4 with TRBJ2-5. This CDR3 contains 13 residues. The CDR3 region is CASSWGHQETQYF.

The V call is TRBV7-2, the J call TRBJ2-1. CDR3 length equals 13 residues. Germline values: CDR1 SGHTA, CDR2 FQGNSA. CDR3: CASSLSSYNEQFF.

Its frequency marks this clonotype as large. V gene TRBV30 combines with J gene TRBJ2-7; the TCRdb D gene call, TRBD2, has no DNA to confirm it. From germline, CDR1 is GTSNPN and CDR2 SVGIG (reference sequence). This CDR3 has 13 residues. The CDR3 spells CAWETSGYHEQYF.

This clonotype is medium-sized (0.01 to 0.1%) by frequency. This sequence joins TRBV7-2 and TRBJ2-5; TCRdb calls TRBD2, which cannot be checked without DNA. The CDR3 length is 14 residues. Germline CDR1 reads SGHTA; CDR2 reads FQGNSA. CDR3 in amino acids: CASSRQAGAETQYF.

This clonotype ranks as medium-sized in terms of frequency. The rearrangement joins TRBV6-5 to TRBJ2-1. In germline, CDR1 is MNHEY, CDR2 SVGAGI. This CDR3 spans 14 amino acids. The CDR3 reads CASSYLISSDEQFF.

Judged by frequency, this clonotype is medium-sized (0.01 to 0.1%). The rearrangement uses TRBV20-1 and TRBJ1-2; TCRdb's D call of TRBD1 is untestable without DNA. Germline CDR1 and CDR2: DFQATT and SNEGSKA (reference sequence). The CDR3 spans 13 residues. CDR3: CSARAGANYGYTF.

This clonotype shows up as medium-sized (0.01 to 0.1%) by frequency. V gene TRBV30 combines with J gene TRBJ2-3; the D call of TRBD2 rests on TCRdb alone, since no DNA is present to check it. The CDR3 sequence is 16 residues long. The germline V gene has CDR1 GTSNPN and CDR2 SVGIG (reference sequence). Here the CDR3 reads CAWSVLSGTITDTQYF. The entire variable domain, with the rest obtained from reference TRBV30 and TRBJ2-3, is as follows: SQTIHQWPATLVQPVGSPLSLECTVEGTSNPNLYWYRQAAGRGLQLLFYSVGIGQISSEVPQNLSASRPQDRQFILSSKKLLLSDSGFYLCAWSVLSGTITDTQYFGPGTRLTVL.

In terms of frequency, this clonotype is medium-sized (0.01 to 0.1%). V usage is TRBV5-4 and J usage is TRBJ2-2; the TCRdb D gene call, TRBD1, has no DNA to confirm it. Looked up from germline, CDR1 is SGHNT and CDR2 is YYREEE (reference sequence). The CDR3 totals 15 residues. The CDR3 sequence: CASSPGTGRTGELFF.

This clonotype is labeled medium-sized (0.01 to 0.1%) based on frequency. The rearrangement links TRBV20-1 to TRBJ2-1; TCRdb reports TRBD1, a call that lacks DNA to check it against. This CDR3 has 13 residues. Germline values: CDR1 DFQATT, CDR2 SNEGSKA (reference sequence). The CDR3 loop reads CSASLTGANEQFF.

The genes are TRBV5-1 and TRBJ1-2. Germline V gene lookup returns CDR1 SGHRS and CDR2 YFSETQ. The length of the CDR3 is 15 residues. The CDR3: CASSRTTQYSYGYTF.

According to its frequency, this clonotype is medium-sized. This rearrangement joins TRBV10-3 to TRBJ2-3; TCRdb names TRBD1, which stays unverified in the absence of DNA. This CDR3 has 14 residues. CDR1 and CDR2 (germline): ENHRY, SYGVKD. The CDR3 loop is CAISPQGPTDTQYF.

This clonotype is labeled medium-sized (0.01 to 0.1%) based on frequency. This rearrangement joins TRBV6-6 to TRBJ1-1; with no DNA, the TCRdb D assignment of TRBD1 cannot be verified. CDR3 length equals 17 residues. Germline CDR1 is MNHNY and CDR2 is SVGAGI (reference sequence). CDR3: CASREPTGGAWYTEAFF.

According to its frequency, this clonotype is medium-sized. The chain employs TRBV19 and TRBJ1-1; TCRdb indicates TRBD1, and absent DNA this call remains unverified. CDR1 is LNHDA and CDR2 is SQIVND in the germline V gene (reference sequence). CDR3 length equals 15 residues. The CDR3 sequence: CASKSKGSTDTEAFF.

Frequency places this clonotype as medium-sized (0.01 to 0.1%). This chain joins TRBV5-1 and TRBJ2-3; TCRdb names TRBD2, which stays unverified in the absence of DNA. CDR1 is SGHRS and CDR2 is YFSETQ in the germline V gene. The CDR3 consists of 14 residues. The CDR3 sequence is CASSAAVGADTQYF.

The rearrangement uses TRBV7-9 and TRBJ1-3. Germline V gives CDR1 SEHNR, CDR2 FQNEAQ (reference sequence). The CDR3 totals 14 residues. CDR3 region: CASSLVGPGNTIYF. The entire variable domain, with the rest obtained from reference TRBV7-9 and TRBJ1-3, is as follows: DTGVSQNPRHKITKRGQNVTFRCDPISEHNRLYWYRQTLGQGPEFLTYFQNEAQLEKSRLLSDRFSAERPKGSFSTLEIQRTEQGDSAMYLCASSLVGPGNTIYFGEGSWLTVV.

According to its frequency, this clonotype is medium-sized. The V gene is TRBV5-4, the J gene TRBJ2-7; TCRdb returns TRBD1, unconfirmable since there is no DNA. The CDR3 runs to 14 residues. Germline CDR1 is SGHNT and CDR2 is YYREEE (reference sequence). This CDR3 reads CASSPGGGRSEQYF.

According to its frequency, this clonotype is medium-sized. The chain recombines TRBV6-5 with TRBJ2-5; the D call of TRBD2 rests on TCRdb alone, since no DNA is present to check it. The V gene's germline CDR1 is MNHEY and CDR2 SVGAGI. The CDR3 sequence is 14 residues long. The CDR3 protein is CASSGPLNLETQYF.

Its frequency marks this clonotype as medium-sized. This chain connects TRBV24-1 to TRBJ2-1; TCRdb outputs TRBD2, but without DNA this stays unchecked. Germline V CDR1 and CDR2: KGHDR, SFDVKD. There are 17 residues in the CDR3. CDR3 protein: CATSDSGTSGLHNEQFF.

In terms of frequency, this clonotype is medium-sized (0.01 to 0.1%). The V and J genes are TRBV19 and TRBJ1-1. The CDR3 loop spans 15 amino acids. The V gene's germline CDR1 is LNHDA and CDR2 SQIVND (reference sequence). CDR3 amino acids: CASTRRGGRDTEAFF.

This clonotype is labeled medium-sized (0.01 to 0.1%) based on frequency. The rearrangement uses TRBV7-6 and TRBJ1-5; checking the TCRdb D call of TRBD1 is not possible without DNA. Germline CDR1 and CDR2: SGHVS and FNYEAQ. This CDR3 comprises 15 residues. The CDR3 reads CASSLQTGGNQPQHF.

By frequency, this clonotype is medium-sized. The chain uses TRBV12-3 or TRBV12-4 and TRBJ1-1; there is no DNA to check the TCRdb D call of TRBD1. This CDR3 comprises 16 residues. The CDR3 loop reads CASSSEHRGVNTEAFF.

This clonotype is identified as medium-sized from frequency. This rearrangement joins TRBV30 to TRBJ2-5; the TCRdb call, TRBD2, lacks DNA for checking. The length of the CDR3 is 13 residues. Germline CDR1 and CDR2: GTSNPN and SVGIG (reference sequence). The CDR3 loop reads CAWSVAGGETQYF.

This clonotype is medium-sized by frequency. This rearrangement joins TRBV10-3 to TRBJ2-5; TCRdb picks TRBD2, but there is no DNA to check that call. Per the germline V gene, CDR1 is ENHRY and CDR2 is SYGVKD. The CDR3 has 14 residues. The CDR3: CAIKSGGAVETQYF.

This clonotype counts as medium-sized by frequency. This rearrangement joins TRBV19 to TRBJ2-7; TCRdb's D gene call, TRBD2, goes unchecked for lack of DNA. The CDR3 extends over 16 amino acids. Germline V lookup: CDR1 LNHDA, CDR2 SQIVND (reference sequence). CDR3 loop: CASSIAHRVGLGEQYF.

This clonotype shows up as medium-sized by frequency. This chain links TRBV12-3 or TRBV12-4 with TRBJ1-6; TCRdb returns TRBD1, unconfirmable since there is no DNA. The CDR3 extends over 17 amino acids. CDR3 loop: CASSPVGQGTLNSPLHF.

By frequency, this clonotype is medium-sized (0.01 to 0.1%). This chain uses TRBV7-2 with TRBJ2-1; TCRdb's assignment of TRBD1 cannot be checked, as there is no DNA. The CDR3 extends over 12 amino acids. Looked up from germline, CDR1 is SGHTA and CDR2 is FQGNSA. The CDR3 protein is CASSLVRGAPFF.

This clonotype ranks as medium-sized in terms of frequency. J is TRBJ1-2 and V is TRBV6-2 or TRBV6-3; no DNA is available, so the TRBD1 call from TCRdb remains unchecked. CDR1 and CDR2 (germline): MNHEY, SVGEGT. The CDR3 totals 13 residues. The CDR3: CASSRDSLYGYTF.

In terms of frequency, this clonotype is medium-sized (0.01 to 0.1%). The V and J genes are TRBV12-3 or TRBV12-4 and TRBJ1-6; TCRdb proposes TRBD1, but this gene call is untestable without DNA. The CDR3 covers 13 residues. The CDR3 loop is CASSPQGDSPLHF.

This clonotype is medium-sized by frequency. CDR3 residues: CASSYSSTGSHRGYTF. The chain employs TRBV6-5 and TRBJ1-2; TCRdb reports TRBD1, a call that lacks DNA to check it against. The CDR3 is 16 amino acids. Germline CDR1 is MNHEY and CDR2 is SVGAGI.